This section outlines one T cell receptor beta chain sequence together with its context. Its antigen remains unidentified. These data are taken from a study of cytomegalovirus exposure and HLA in healthy donors. Study conclusions and caveats: Most TCRs appeared rarely, but some public TCRs recurred in many donors. The authors later linked a missense DCLRE1C variant to TCR beta V- and J-gene trimming.

The CDR3 consists of 14 residues. Trimming removed 4 bases at V and 7 bases at J, with 14 bases between. From germline, CDR1 is MNHEY and CDR2 SVGAGI. Both 60 Vbeta primers and 13 Jbeta primers went into the PCR. Original data processing: The authors later counted 75 million to 90 million unique TCR beta chains, 9.5 million to 13 million of them shared. Clones were read by immunoSEQ multiplex PCR, and TCRdb kept only the in-frame ones, dropping some. Clone size and the V and J calls come from that table; the DNA yielded D and trimming. The sample has tens of thousands of clones, and its top ten clones hold approximately 0.63%.

The specimen sequenced was PBMCs. The chain employs TRBV6-5 and TRBJ2-1, with D possibly TRBD1 on 5 matching bases. The sequence was collected from a man over 45 in good health and CMV-seronegative. CDR3 DNA: TGTGCCAGCAGTTCGGAAGGGGCGCGTAATGAGCAGTTCTTC. It specifies CASSSEGARNEQFF.